This TCR beta chain derives from a study of OX40 agonist ivuxolimab in advanced cancers. Across the whole study: Patients took ivuxolimab, an agonistic anti-OX40 (CD134) antibody. A partial response was reached by three patients: one with hepatocellular carcinoma and two with cutaneous melanoma.

V shed 5 bases and J shed 0 bases, with 10 bases lying between them. The CDR3 loop spans 14 amino acids. Germline V lookup: CDR1 SSHAT, CDR2 FNYEAQ (reference sequence). Generated by immunoSEQ multiplex PCR, the TCRdb table keeps only in-frame clones and is missing some. Of 100,000 to 110,000 clones listed, approximately 90% are singletons. This clonotype originated in an adult with an advanced solid tumor such as melanoma, head and neck, liver or kidney cancer. The chain joins TRBV7-7 to TRBJ2-5; D is possibly TRBD1 (6 bases). Sequencing used CD4+ or CD8+ T cells sorted from blood, obtained in a trial of the OX40 agonist ivuxolimab. The CDR3 DNA reads TGTGCCAGCAGCCTCGGGACAAACCAAGAGACCCAGTACTTC. Its protein is CASSLGTNQETQYF.